These T cell receptor beta chains were read from a single sample in a study of regulatory and conventional T cells in RAG deficiency. Only in-frame clones appear in the TCRdb table, and some are missing; sequencing was by immunoSEQ multiplex PCR. This sample has 8,700 or so clones; more than 70% occur once, and the top ten carry around a third. Another study also made use of these data, one on regulatory T cells.

Sequenced: CD8+ T cells sorted from blood. The source of these receptors is a human donor in good health. Each CDR3 is given with its conserved first and last residue. The order of the fields is D gene, V gene, clone size, J gene, CDR3 protein, CDR3 DNA. A D gene is named only where the DNA matches it firmly. Only part of the rows carry a size: once, few, many, or a class if the clone is expanded.

d_gene: -; v_gene: TRBV5-4; abundance: few; j_gene: TRBJ2-2; CDR3aa: CASSLWPNTGELFF; CDR3nt: TGTGCCAGCAGCTTATGGCCGAACACCGGGGAGCTGTTTTTT
d_gene: -; v_gene: TRBV19; abundance: -; j_gene: TRBJ1-5; CDR3aa: CASSIGNQPQHF; CDR3nt: TGTGCCAGTAGTATTGGGAATCAGCCCCAGCATTTT
d_gene: -; v_gene: TRBV7-2; abundance: -; j_gene: TRBJ1-4; CDR3aa: CASSVDIGAEKLFF; CDR3nt: TGTGCCAGCAGCGTGGACATAGGGGCAGAAAAACTGTTTTTT
d_gene: -; v_gene: TRBV19; abundance: -; j_gene: TRBJ2-7; CDR3aa: CASSISQGGFHEQYF; CDR3nt: TGTGCCAGTAGTATTTCACAGGGAGGTTTCCACGAGCAGTACTTC
d_gene: -; v_gene: TRBV6-4; abundance: -; j_gene: TRBJ2-1; CDR3aa: CASSVRLGDYNEQFF; CDR3nt: TGTGCCAGCAGTGTTCGCCTCGGGGACTACAATGAGCAGTTCTTC
d_gene: -; v_gene: TRBV29-1; abundance: -; j_gene: TRBJ1-1; CDR3aa: CSVDQTSMNTEAFF; CDR3nt: TGCAGCGTTGACCAGACATCCATGAACACTGAAGCTTTCTTT
d_gene: -; v_gene: TRBV5-1; abundance: once; j_gene: TRBJ2-7; CDR3aa: CASSQGETTYEQYF; CDR3nt: TGCGCCAGCAGCCAAGGAGAGACAACCTACGAGCAGTACTTC
d_gene: -; v_gene: TRBV27; abundance: -; j_gene: TRBJ1-2; CDR3aa: CASSRQGLGYTF; CDR3nt: TGTGCCAGCTCCAGGCAGGGCCTAGGCTACACCTTC
d_gene: TRBD1; v_gene: TRBV6-1; abundance: -; j_gene: TRBJ2-3; CDR3aa: CASSDGTASGTQYF; CDR3nt: TGTGCCAGCAGTGACGGGACAGCTTCGGGTACGCAGTATTTT
d_gene: -; v_gene: TRBV4-1; abundance: -; j_gene: TRBJ1-6; CDR3aa: CASSQAQVLGLHNSPLHF; CDR3nt: TGCGCCAGCAGCCAAGCCCAGGTGCTAGGGCTTCATAATTCACCCCTCCACTTT
d_gene: -; v_gene: TRBV5-1; abundance: -; j_gene: TRBJ1-1; CDR3aa: CASSTGGGLNTEAFF; CDR3nt: TGCGCCAGCAGCACGGGAGGAGGGCTGAACACTGAAGCTTTCTTT
d_gene: TRBD1; v_gene: TRBV2; abundance: -; j_gene: TRBJ1-1; CDR3aa: CASTGGGVGTEAFF; CDR3nt: TGTGCCAGCACTGGAGGGGGCGTAGGGACTGAAGCTTTCTTT
d_gene: -; v_gene: TRBV5-6; abundance: -; j_gene: TRBJ2-7; CDR3aa: CASSSRTGTLPYEQYF; CDR3nt: TGTGCCAGCAGCTCTCGTACCGGGACCCTACCGTACGAGCAGTACTTC
d_gene: TRBD1; v_gene: TRBV9; abundance: -; j_gene: TRBJ2-2; CDR3aa: CASSVNRGGVSGYTGELFF; CDR3nt: TGTGCCAGCAGCGTGAACAGGGGCGGCGTTTCGGGCTACACCGGGGAGCTGTTTTTT
d_gene: TRBD1; v_gene: TRBV9; abundance: -; j_gene: TRBJ1-2; CDR3aa: CASSPLGQGNYGYTF; CDR3nt: TGTGCCAGCAGCCCCCTTGGACAGGGTAACTATGGCTACACCTTC
d_gene: -; v_gene: TRBV7-7; abundance: -; j_gene: TRBJ2-5; CDR3aa: CASSPLRRARETQYF; CDR3nt: TGTGCTAGCAGCCCATTGAGGAGGGCACGAGAGACCCAGTACTTC
d_gene: -; v_gene: TRBV9; abundance: -; j_gene: TRBJ2-1; CDR3aa: CASSDPLKLGEQFF; CDR3nt: TGTGCCAGCAGCGATCCCCTTAAACTAGGTGAGCAGTTCTTC
d_gene: TRBD1; v_gene: TRBV5-4; abundance: -; j_gene: TRBJ1-1; CDR3aa: CASSRTGLPEAFF; CDR3nt: TGTGCCAGCAGCCGGACAGGGCTGCCTGAAGCTTTCTTT
d_gene: -; v_gene: TRBV7-8; abundance: -; j_gene: TRBJ2-5; CDR3aa: CASSLVETEQETQYF; CDR3nt: TGTGCCAGCAGCTTAGTGGAGACAGAACAAGAGACCCAGTACTTC
d_gene: -; v_gene: TRBV7-2; abundance: -; j_gene: TRBJ2-7; CDR3aa: CASSLVVLARDEQYF; CDR3nt: TGTGCCAGCAGCTTAGTTGTGTTGGCACGGGACGAGCAGTACTTC
d_gene: -; v_gene: TRBV4-2; abundance: -; j_gene: TRBJ1-2; CDR3aa: CASSQGGVTQRYGYTF; CDR3nt: TGTGCCAGCAGCCAAGGCGGGGTAACTCAAAGGTATGGCTACACCTTC
d_gene: -; v_gene: TRBV6-1; abundance: -; j_gene: TRBJ2-1; CDR3aa: CASSEGYGWLGARNNEQFF; CDR3nt: TGTGCCAGCAGTGAAGGGTACGGGTGGTTGGGAGCCAGGAACAATGAGCAGTTCTTC
d_gene: -; v_gene: TRBV27; abundance: once; j_gene: TRBJ2-3; CDR3aa: CASNQGDTQYF; CDR3nt: TGTGCCAGCAATCAGGGAGATACGCAGTATTTT
d_gene: TRBD2; v_gene: TRBV28; abundance: -; j_gene: TRBJ2-1; CDR3aa: CASSLLAGVLYNEQFF; CDR3nt: TGTGCCAGCAGTTTATTAGCGGGAGTACTCTACAATGAGCAGTTCTTC
d_gene: TRBD2; v_gene: TRBV7-9; abundance: -; j_gene: TRBJ2-7; CDR3aa: CASSLSGTAGEQYF; CDR3nt: TGTGCCAGCAGCTTATCGGGAACAGCGGGGGAGCAGTACTTC
d_gene: -; v_gene: TRBV7-2; abundance: -; j_gene: TRBJ2-1; CDR3aa: CASSLEARGYRRNEQFF; CDR3nt: TGTGCCAGCAGCTTAGAGGCCCGGGGTTACCGTAGGAATGAGCAGTTCTTC
d_gene: -; v_gene: TRBV7-8; abundance: -; j_gene: TRBJ2-1; CDR3aa: CASSSTGSSYNEQFF; CDR3nt: TGTGCCAGCAGCTCAACAGGGAGCTCCTACAATGAGCAGTTCTTC
d_gene: -; v_gene: TRBV14; abundance: -; j_gene: TRBJ2-3; CDR3aa: CASSQVGRGDTQYF; CDR3nt: TGTGCCAGCAGCCAAGTCGGCAGGGGAGATACGCAGTATTTT
d_gene: -; v_gene: TRBV27; abundance: few; j_gene: TRBJ2-3; CDR3aa: CASSLFGKDTQYF; CDR3nt: TGTGCCAGCAGCTTATTCGGTAAAGATACGCAGTATTTT
d_gene: -; v_gene: TRBV6-5; abundance: -; j_gene: TRBJ2-7; CDR3aa: CASSYSPRHSYEQYF; CDR3nt: TGTGCCAGCAGTTACTCTCCCCGACATTCCTACGAGCAGTACTTC
d_gene: -; v_gene: TRBV9; abundance: -; j_gene: TRBJ2-7; CDR3aa: CASSVGPGSEQYF; CDR3nt: TGTGCCAGCAGCGTAGGGCCAGGGTCCGAGCAGTACTTC
d_gene: -; v_gene: TRBV28; abundance: -; j_gene: TRBJ2-7; CDR3aa: CASSLFPGSYEQYF; CDR3nt: TGTGCCAGCAGTTTATTCCCGGGGAGCTACGAGCAGTACTTC
d_gene: TRBD1; v_gene: TRBV2; abundance: -; j_gene: TRBJ1-5; CDR3aa: CASSADRGQGQPQHF; CDR3nt: TGTGCCAGCAGCGCGGACAGGGGGCAGGGTCAGCCCCAGCATTTT
d_gene: -; v_gene: TRBV27; abundance: -; j_gene: TRBJ1-5; CDR3aa: CASSPYSNQPQHF; CDR3nt: TGTGCCAGCAGCCCCTATAGCAATCAGCCCCAGCATTTT